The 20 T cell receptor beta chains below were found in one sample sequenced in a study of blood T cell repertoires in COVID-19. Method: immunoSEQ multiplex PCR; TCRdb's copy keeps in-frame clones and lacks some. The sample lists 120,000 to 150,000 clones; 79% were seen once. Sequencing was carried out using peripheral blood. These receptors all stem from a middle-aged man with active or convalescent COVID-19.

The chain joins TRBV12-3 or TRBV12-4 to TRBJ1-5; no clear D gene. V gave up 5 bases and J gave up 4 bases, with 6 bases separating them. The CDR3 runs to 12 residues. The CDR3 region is CASSPLNQPQHF. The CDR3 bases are TGTGCCAGCAGTCCTTTGAATCAGCCCCAGCATTTT.

CDR3 sequence: CASSRTGTYEQYF. The CDR3 DNA reads as TGTGCCAGCAGCCGGACAGGGACCTACGAGCAGTACTTC. The gene calls are TRBV12-3 or TRBV12-4 and TRBJ2-7; 8 bases are a match to TRBD1. The CDR3 covers 13 residues. The V segment lost 6 bases and the J segment 2 bases; nucleotides outside the gene matches: 3.

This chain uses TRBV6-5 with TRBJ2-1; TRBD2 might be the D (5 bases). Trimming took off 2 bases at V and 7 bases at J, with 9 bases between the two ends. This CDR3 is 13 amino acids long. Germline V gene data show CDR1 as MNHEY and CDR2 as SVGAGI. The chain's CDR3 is CASSYGSSNEQFF. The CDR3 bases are TGTGCCAGCAGTTACGGGAGTAGTAATGAGCAGTTCTTC.

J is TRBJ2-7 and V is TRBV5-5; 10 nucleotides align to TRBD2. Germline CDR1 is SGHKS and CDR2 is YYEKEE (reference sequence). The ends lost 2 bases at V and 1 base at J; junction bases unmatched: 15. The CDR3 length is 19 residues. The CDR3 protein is CASSLAGGPNIGASYEQYF. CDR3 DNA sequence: TGTGCCAGCAGCTTAGCGGGAGGGCCAAATATAGGAGCGTCCTACGAGCAGTACTTC.

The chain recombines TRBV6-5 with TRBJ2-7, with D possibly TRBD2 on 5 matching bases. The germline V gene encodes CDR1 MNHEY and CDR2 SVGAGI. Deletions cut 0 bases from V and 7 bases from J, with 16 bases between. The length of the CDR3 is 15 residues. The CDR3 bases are TGTGCCAGCAGTTACTCAGGGTCGGGAACGGGTGAGCAGTACTTC. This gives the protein CASSYSGSGTGEQYF.

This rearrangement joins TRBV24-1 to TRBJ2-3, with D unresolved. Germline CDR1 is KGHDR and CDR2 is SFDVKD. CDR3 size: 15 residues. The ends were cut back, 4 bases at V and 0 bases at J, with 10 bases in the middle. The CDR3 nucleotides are TGTGCCACCAGTGACCGGTATTCTAGCACAGATACGCAGTATTTT. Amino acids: CATSDRYSSTDTQYF.

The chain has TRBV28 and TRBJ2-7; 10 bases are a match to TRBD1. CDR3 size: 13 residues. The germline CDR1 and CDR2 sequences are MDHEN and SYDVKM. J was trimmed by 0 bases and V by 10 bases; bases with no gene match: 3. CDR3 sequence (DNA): TGTGCCATCCGGACAGGGGGCTCCTACGAGCAGTACTTC. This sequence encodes CAIRTGGSYEQYF.

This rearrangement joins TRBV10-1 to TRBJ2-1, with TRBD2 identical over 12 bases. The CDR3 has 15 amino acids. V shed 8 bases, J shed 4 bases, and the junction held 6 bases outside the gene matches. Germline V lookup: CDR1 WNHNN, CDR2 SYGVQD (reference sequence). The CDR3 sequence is CASFPGLAGYNEQFF. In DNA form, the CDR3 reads TGCGCCAGCTTCCCGGGACTAGCGGGTTACAATGAGCAGTTCTTC.

The CDR3 region has the DNA TGCGCCAGCAGCCAACTCGCTGCAGACACCGGGGAGCTGTTTTTT. This codes for CASSQLAADTGELFF. This rearrangement joins TRBV4-1 to TRBJ2-2; D unclear. V lost 2 bases to trimming and J lost 3 bases, with 10 bases between them. The CDR3 has 15 residues. In germline, CDR1 is MGHRA, CDR2 YSYEKL.

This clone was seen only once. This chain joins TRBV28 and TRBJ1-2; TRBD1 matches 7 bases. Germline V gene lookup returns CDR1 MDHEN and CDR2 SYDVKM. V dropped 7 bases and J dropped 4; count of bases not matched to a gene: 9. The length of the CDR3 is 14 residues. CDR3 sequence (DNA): TGTGCCAGCACCTTGGGCGGACAGGCCTATGGCTACACCTTC. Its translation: CASTLGGQAYGYTF.

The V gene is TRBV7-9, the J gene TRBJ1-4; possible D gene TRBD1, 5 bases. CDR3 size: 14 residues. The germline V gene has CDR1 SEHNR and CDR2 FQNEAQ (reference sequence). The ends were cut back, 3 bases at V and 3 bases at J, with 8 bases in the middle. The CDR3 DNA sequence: TGTGCCAGCAGCTTTCGACAGCCTAATGAAAAACTGTTTTTT. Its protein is CASSFRQPNEKLFF.

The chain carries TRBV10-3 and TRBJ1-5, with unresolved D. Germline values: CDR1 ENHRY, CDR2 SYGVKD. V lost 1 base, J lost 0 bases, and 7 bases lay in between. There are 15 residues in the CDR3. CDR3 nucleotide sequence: TGTGCCATCAGTGAGTACAGTGATAGCAATCAGCCCCAGCATTTT. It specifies CAISEYSDSNQPQHF.

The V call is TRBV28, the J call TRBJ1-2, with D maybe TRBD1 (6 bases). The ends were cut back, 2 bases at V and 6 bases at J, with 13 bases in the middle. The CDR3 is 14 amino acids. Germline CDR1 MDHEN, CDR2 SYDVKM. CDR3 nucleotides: TGTGCCAGCAGTTTACTACAGGGCGGAAATGGCTACACCTTC. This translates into CASSLLQGGNGYTF.

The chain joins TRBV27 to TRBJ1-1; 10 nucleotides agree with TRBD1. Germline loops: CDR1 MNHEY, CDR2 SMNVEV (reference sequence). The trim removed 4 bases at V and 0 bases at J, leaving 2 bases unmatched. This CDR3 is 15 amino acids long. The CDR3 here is CASSWDRGMNTEAFF. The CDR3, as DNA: TGTGCCAGCAGTTGGGACAGGGGTATGAACACTGAAGCTTTCTTT.

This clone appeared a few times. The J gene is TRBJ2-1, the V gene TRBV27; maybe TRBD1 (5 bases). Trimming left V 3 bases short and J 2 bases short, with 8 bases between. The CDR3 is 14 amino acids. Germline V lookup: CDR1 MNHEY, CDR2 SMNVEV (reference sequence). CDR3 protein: CASSFRVPYNEQFF. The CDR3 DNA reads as TGTGCCAGCAGTTTCAGGGTCCCCTACAATGAGCAGTTCTTC.

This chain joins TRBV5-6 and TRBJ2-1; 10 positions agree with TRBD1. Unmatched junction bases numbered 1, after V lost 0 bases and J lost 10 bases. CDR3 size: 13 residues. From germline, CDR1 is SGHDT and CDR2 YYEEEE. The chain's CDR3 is CASSLGTGGEQFF. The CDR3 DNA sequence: TGTGCCAGCAGCTTGGGGACAGGGGGGGAGCAGTTCTTC.

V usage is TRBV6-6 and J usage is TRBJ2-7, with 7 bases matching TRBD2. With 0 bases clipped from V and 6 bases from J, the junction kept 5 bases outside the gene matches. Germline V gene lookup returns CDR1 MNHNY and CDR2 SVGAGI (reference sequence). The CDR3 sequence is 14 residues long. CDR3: CASSYSAGEAEQYF. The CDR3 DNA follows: TGTGCCAGCAGTTACTCGGCGGGAGAGGCCGAGCAGTACTTC.

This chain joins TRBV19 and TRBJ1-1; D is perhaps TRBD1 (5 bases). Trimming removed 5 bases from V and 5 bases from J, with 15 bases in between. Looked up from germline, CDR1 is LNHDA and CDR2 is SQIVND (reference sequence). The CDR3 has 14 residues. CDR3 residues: CASSYAGRGTEAFF. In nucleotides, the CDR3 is TGTGCCAGTAGTTACGCAGGGCGGGGAACTGAAGCTTTCTTT.

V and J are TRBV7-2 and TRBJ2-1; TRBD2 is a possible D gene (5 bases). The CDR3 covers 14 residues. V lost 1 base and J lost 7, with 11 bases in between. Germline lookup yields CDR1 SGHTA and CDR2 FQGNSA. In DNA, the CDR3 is TGTGCCAGCAGCTTAGTGGACGGGGAAAATGAGCAGTTCTTC. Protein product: CASSLVDGENEQFF.

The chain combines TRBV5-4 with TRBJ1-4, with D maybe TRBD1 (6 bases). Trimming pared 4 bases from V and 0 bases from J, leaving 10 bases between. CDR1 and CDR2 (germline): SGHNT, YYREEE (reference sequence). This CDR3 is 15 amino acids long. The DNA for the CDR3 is TGTGCCAGCAGCCAGGACAGCGCAACTAATGAAAAACTGTTTTTT. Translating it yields CASSQDSATNEKLFF.